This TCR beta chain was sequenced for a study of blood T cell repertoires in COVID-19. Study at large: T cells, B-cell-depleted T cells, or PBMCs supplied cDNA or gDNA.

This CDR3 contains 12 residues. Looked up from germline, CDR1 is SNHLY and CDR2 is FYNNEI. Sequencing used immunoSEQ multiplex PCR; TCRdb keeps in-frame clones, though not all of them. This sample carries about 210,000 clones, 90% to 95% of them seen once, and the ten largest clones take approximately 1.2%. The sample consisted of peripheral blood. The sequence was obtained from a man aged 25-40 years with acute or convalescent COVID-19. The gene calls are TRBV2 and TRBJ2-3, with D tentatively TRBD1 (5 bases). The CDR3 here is CARGSLTDTQYF. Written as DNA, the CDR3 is TGTGCTAGGGGCAGCTTGACAGATACGCAGTATTTT.